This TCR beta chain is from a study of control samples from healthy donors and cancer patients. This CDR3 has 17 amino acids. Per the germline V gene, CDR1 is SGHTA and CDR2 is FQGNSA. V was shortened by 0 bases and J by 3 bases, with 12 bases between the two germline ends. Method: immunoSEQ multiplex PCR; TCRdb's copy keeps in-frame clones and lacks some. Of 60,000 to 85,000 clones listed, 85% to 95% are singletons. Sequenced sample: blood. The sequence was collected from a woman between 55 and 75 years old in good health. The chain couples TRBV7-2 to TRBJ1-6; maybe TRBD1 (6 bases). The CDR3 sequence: CASSLAGGWDYNSPLHF. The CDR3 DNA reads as TGTGCCAGCAGCTTAGCAGGGGGTTGGGACTATAATTCACCCCTCCACTTT.